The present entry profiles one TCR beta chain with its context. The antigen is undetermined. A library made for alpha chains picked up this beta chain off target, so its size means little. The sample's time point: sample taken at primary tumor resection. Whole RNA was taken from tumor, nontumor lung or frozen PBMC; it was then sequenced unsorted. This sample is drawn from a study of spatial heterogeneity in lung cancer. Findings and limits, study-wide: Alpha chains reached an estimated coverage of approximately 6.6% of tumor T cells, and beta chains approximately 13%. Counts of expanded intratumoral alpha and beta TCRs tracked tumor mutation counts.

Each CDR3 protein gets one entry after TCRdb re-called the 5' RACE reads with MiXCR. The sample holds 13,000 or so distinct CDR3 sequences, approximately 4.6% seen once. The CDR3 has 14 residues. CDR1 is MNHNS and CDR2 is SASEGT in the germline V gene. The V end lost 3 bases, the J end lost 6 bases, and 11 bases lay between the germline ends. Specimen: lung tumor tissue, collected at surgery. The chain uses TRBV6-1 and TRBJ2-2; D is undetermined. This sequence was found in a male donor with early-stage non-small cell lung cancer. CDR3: CASSDFRGSGELFF. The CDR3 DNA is TGTGCCAGCAGTGATTTTCGCGGATCCGGGGAGCTGTTTTTT.